This section outlines one T cell receptor beta chain sequence together with its context. These data come from a study of T cell changes during pregnancy in multiple sclerosis. The protocol was immunoSEQ multiplex PCR, while the TCRdb copy is restricted to in-frame clones and leaves out a portion. The table includes roughly 100,000 clones, about 91% detected once. The germline gives CDR1 MNHEY, CDR2 SVGAGI. The V end lost 7 bases, the J end lost 4 bases, and 5 bases lay between the germline ends. The length of the CDR3 is 11 residues. This chain joins TRBV6-5 and TRBJ2-1; no clear D. Source: peripheral blood, taken in the second trimester of pregnancy. The TCR comes from a female donor with multiple sclerosis, enrolled in a pregnancy study. Here the CDR3 reads CASTSYNEQFF. The CDR3 DNA sequence: TGTGCCAGCACCTCTTACAATGAGCAGTTCTTC.